Sequencing of this T cell receptor beta chain was carried out in a study of CD8 T cells in Susac syndrome. RNA in amounts of about 0.5 to 1 ug was reverse transcribed with random hexamers. MiXCR, run by TCRdb on the immunoSEQ multiplex PCR reads, gives a single entry per CDR3 protein. The sample consists of 200,000 or so distinct CDR3 sequences, approximately 94% of them appearing once. CDR1 and CDR2 from the germline V gene are DFQATT and SNEGSKA (reference sequence). The CDR3 has 13 residues. Sequencing input: CD4+ T cells from PBMCs. The chain joins TRBV20-1 to TRBJ1-4; no clear D. This sequence was found in a human donor with Susac syndrome. In DNA form, the CDR3 reads TGCGTCCCCCTCCTTGCAACTAATGAAAAACTGTTTTTT. Translation gives CVPLLATNEKLFF.